This T cell receptor beta chain appears in the sequencing data of a study of OX40 agonist ivuxolimab in advanced cancers. Sequencing used immunoSEQ multiplex PCR; TCRdb keeps in-frame clones, though not all of them. The repertoire includes 65,000 to 95,000 clones, roughly 90% of them detected once, and approximately 9.1% sits in the top ten. The CDR3 is made up of 14 amino acids. The germline V and J ends were trimmed by 8 bases and 3 bases, with 13 bases remaining between them. Germline V gene data show CDR1 as MDHEN and CDR2 as SYDVKM. The clonotype comes from an adult with an advanced solid tumor such as melanoma, head and neck, liver or kidney cancer. Here the sequenced sample was CD4+ or CD8+ T cells sorted from blood, taken in a trial of the OX40 agonist ivuxolimab. This chain joins TRBV28 and TRBJ1-4; TRBD1 is a possible D gene (6 bases). DNA of the CDR3: TGTGCCAGCGGTTGGACAGAGGCTAATGAAAAACTGTTTTTT. It translates to CASGWTEANEKLFF.